One sample yielded the 2 T cell receptor beta chains listed below, sequenced in a study of Ad26.COV2.S vaccination and SARS-CoV-2 variants. Treatment: 15 to 20 received Ad26.COV2.S at low or high dose, single or two shots; 5 received placebo; per-sample allocation not given. Sampling was done on day 63 after the first vaccine or placebo injection. The data were produced by immunoSEQ multiplex PCR, yet TCRdb's version contains in-frame clones alone and is incomplete. The sample holds around 450,000 clones, nearly 90% seen once. The sample in question was peripheral blood, obtained in a trial of Ad26.COV2.S vaccine versus placebo. The receptors shown here come from a person aged 18 to 59 who received the Ad26.COV2.S COVID-19 vaccine or a placebo.

V gene TRBV30 combines with J gene TRBJ2-2; D assignment may be TRBD1 or TRBD2 (5 bases each). Germline-derived CDR1 and CDR2 are GTSNPN and SVGIG (reference sequence). The CDR3 has 16 residues. V gave up 0 bases and J gave up 5 bases, with 16 bases separating them. CDR3 residues: CAWSVRVGARTGELFF. DNA for the CDR3: TGTGCCTGGAGTGTACGGGTCGGGGCACGGACCGGGGAGCTGTTTTTT.

The genes are TRBV7-3 and TRBJ2-2, with no clear D. The CDR3 sequence is 15 residues long. V gave up 1 base and J gave up 1 base, with 7 bases separating them. CDR1 SGHTA and CDR2 FQGTGA come from the germline V gene. The CDR3 spells CASSLSSGNTGELFF. The CDR3 DNA sequence: TGTGCCAGCAGCTTAAGTTCTGGGAACACCGGGGAGCTGTTTTTT.